This section outlines one T cell receptor beta chain sequence together with its context. This entry belongs to a study of CD8 T cells in Susac syndrome. cDNA came from approximately 0.5 to 1 ug RNA primed by random hexamers. Multiplex immunoSEQ PCR targeted 54 Vbeta and 13 Jbeta TCR beta segments. TCRdb independently ran MiXCR on the immunoSEQ multiplex PCR reads; one entry per CDR3 protein. Among 100,000 to 150,000 distinct CDR3 sequences listed, 90% to 95% were seen once. Germline loops: CDR1 MDHEN, CDR2 SYDVKM. With 5 bases clipped from V and 0 bases from J, the junction kept 1 base outside the gene matches. The CDR3 totals 15 residues.

The sequenced material came from CD4+ T cells from PBMCs. This clonotype was sampled from a human donor in good health. The chain employs TRBV28 and TRBJ2-1; 10 bases are shared with TRBD2. CDR3 bases: TGTGCCAGCAGTACTAGCGGGGTCTCCTACAATGAGCAGTTCTTC. Its translation: CASSTSGVSYNEQFF.